This T cell receptor beta chain was sequenced during a study of cytomegalovirus exposure and HLA in healthy donors. Study-wide results and caveats: Researchers reported that a few CMV-associated chains were confirmed in vitro as CMV antigen-specific. A later analysis found first-cohort TCR clusters tended to co-occur in the 130 or so validation repertoires. Reportedly, cytomegalovirus status was diagnosed with high sensitivity and specificity.

The protocol was immunoSEQ multiplex PCR, while the TCRdb copy is restricted to in-frame clones and leaves out a portion. Among some 150,000 clones listed, 80% to 90% were seen once. This CDR3 is built from 14 residues. Germline CDR1 MNHNS, CDR2 SASEGT. With 4 bases removed from V and 7 bases from J, the gap between germline ends came to 17 bases. Concerning this clone itself: Its antigen is not identified.

This sequence originates from a woman aged 25-40 years in good health and CMV-seropositive. The chain couples TRBV6-1 to TRBJ2-7, with D possibly TRBD2 on 6 matching bases. The sample was PBMCs. The CDR3: CASSVYEGGNEQYF. For the CDR3, the DNA is TGTGCCAGCAGTGTGTACGAGGGAGGTAATGAGCAGTACTTC.